The present entry profiles one T cell receptor (beta chain) with its context. The sample comes from a study of immune characterization of retroperitoneal liposarcoma. TCRdb analysed the PCR reads with MiXCR anew, one entry per CDR3 protein. Of over 9,500 distinct CDR3 sequences listed, 50% are singletons. The source material was tumor tissue. The TCR comes from a female donor with retroperitoneal liposarcoma.

DNA of the CDR3: TGTGCCAGCAGACAACCAGGGGTCCCCTCCTACAATGAGCAGTTCTTC. Amino acids: CASRQPGVPSYNEQFF. V and J are TRBV6-6 and TRBJ2-1; D might be TRBD1 (6 bases). V dropped 6 bases and J dropped 0 bases, with 15 bases sitting between them. This CDR3 is built from 16 residues. CDR1 is MNHNY, CDR2 SVGAGI, per germline (reference sequence).